Each of the 19 T cell receptor beta chains below was sequenced from the same sample in a study of CD8 T cells in Susac syndrome. RNA amounts of 0.5 to 1 ug underwent reverse transcription with random hexamers. TCRdb passed the immunoSEQ multiplex PCR reads through MiXCR, listing each CDR3 protein once. The table includes about 100,000 distinct CDR3 sequences, 95% detected once. Sequenced input: CD8+ T cells from PBMCs. The receptor source for this set is a human donor with Susac syndrome.

The CDR3 DNA reads TGCGCCAGCAGCTTGGTGGCAGGGAAAGGGGAGACCCAGTACTTC. As protein: CASSLVAGKGETQYF. The chain is built from TRBV5-1 and TRBJ2-5, with a weak D call TRBD1 (5 bases). Germline V lookup: CDR1 SGHRS, CDR2 YFSETQ. The CDR3 sequence is 15 residues long. V was cut by 0 bases and J by 5 bases, with 14 bases left in between.

The chain uses TRBV6-5 and TRBJ1-6, with 7 bases aligning to TRBD1. The length of the CDR3 is 14 residues. V shed 2 bases and J 10 bases; nucleotides not matched to a gene: 5. The germline V gene has CDR1 MNHEY and CDR2 SVGAGI. This chain's CDR3 is CASSYQGQRSPLHF. In DNA form, the CDR3 reads TGTGCCAGCAGTTACCAGGGACAGCGCTCACCCCTCCACTTT.

The V gene is TRBV20-1, the J gene TRBJ1-1; D ambiguous. V lost 3 bases and J 4 bases, leaving 15 bases between the germline ends. CDR3 length equals 14 residues. CDR1 DFQATT and CDR2 SNEGSKA come from the germline V gene (reference sequence). CDR3 sequence (DNA): TGCAGTGCTAGCAAGGGTATTTCGGGCACTGAAGCTTTCTTT. Amino acids: CSASKGISGTEAFF.

V usage is TRBV9 and J usage is TRBJ2-3; perhaps D is TRBD1 or TRBD2 (6 bases each). CDR3 size: 15 residues. V lost 0 bases to trimming and J lost 6 bases, with 14 bases between them. The germline V gene encodes CDR1 SGDLS and CDR2 YYNGEE. CDR3 sequence (DNA): TGTGCCAGCAGCGTAGGGGGGGCCTCCACGGATACGCAGTATTTT. It encodes CASSVGGASTDTQYF.

The chain joins TRBV3-1 to TRBJ2-3; the D is unclear. CDR1 and CDR2 from the germline V gene are LGHDT and YNNKEL (reference sequence). This CDR3 is 15 amino acids long. The V end was cut by 0 bases, the J end by 3 bases, with 10 bases between. The CDR3 protein is CASSQEVDGTDTQYF. The CDR3 DNA reads TGTGCCAGCAGCCAAGAAGTGGACGGAACAGATACGCAGTATTTT.

This clonotype was counted between two and nine times. This rearrangement joins TRBV20-1 to TRBJ2-7; the D call may be TRBD1 or TRBD2 (6 bases each). There are 14 residues in the CDR3. CDR1 is DFQATT, CDR2 SNEGSKA, per germline (reference sequence). V lost 0 bases and J 4 bases, leaving 13 bases between the germline ends. CDR3 region: CSARDLGGAYEQYF. For the CDR3, the DNA is TGCAGTGCTAGAGATTTGGGGGGCGCGTACGAGCAGTACTTC.

This clonotype was seen just once. The chain couples TRBV6-5 to TRBJ2-2; 16 bases fit TRBD2. The CDR3 contains 17 residues. V gave up 2 bases and J gave up 7 bases; unmatched junction bases: 4. Looked up from germline, CDR1 is MNHEY and CDR2 is SVGAGI. In DNA form, the CDR3 reads TGTGCCAGCAGTTACACGGGACTAGCGGGAGGGAGCGGGGAGCTGTTTTTT. Translation: CASSYTGLAGGSGELFF.

The rearrangement uses TRBV20-1 and TRBJ2-1, with D possibly called TRBD1 or TRBD2 (5 bases each). V shed 1 base and J shed 5 bases, with 18 bases lying between them. The CDR3 is 16 residues long. The germline gives CDR1 DFQATT, CDR2 SNEGSKA (reference sequence). CDR3 loop: CSARAGTKQVHNEQFF. DNA for the CDR3: TGCAGTGCTAGAGCAGGGACCAAGCAGGTTCACAATGAGCAGTTCTTC.

The rearrangement uses TRBV20-1 and TRBJ2-7; D possibly corresponds to TRBD2 (6 bases). With 5 bases removed from V and 2 bases from J, the gap between germline ends came to 13 bases. CDR3 length: 13 residues. Germline V gene lookup returns CDR1 DFQATT and CDR2 SNEGSKA (reference sequence). CDR3 residues: CSAGRGSTYEQYF. For the CDR3, the DNA is TGCAGTGCTGGCCGGGGGTCAACCTACGAGCAGTACTTC.

As to this clonotype: Germline and junction disagree at one end, which may indicate a read error. The V and J genes are TRBV7-9 and TRBJ2-5; maybe TRBD1 (7 bases). The CDR3 runs to 19 residues. Germline values: CDR1 SEHNR, CDR2 FQNEAQ (reference sequence). In DNA form, the CDR3 reads TGTGCCAGCAGCTTATCGTCTTTAGGACAGGAGGGGGACCAGGAGACCCAGTACTTC. It yields the protein CASSLSSLGQEGDQETQYF.

The rearrangement joins TRBV2 to TRBJ2-1; TRBD2 agrees at 8 bases. The ends lost 11 bases at V and 7 bases at J; junction bases unmatched: 13. The CDR3 has 14 residues. Germline V gene lookup returns CDR1 SNHLY and CDR2 FYNNEI. The CDR3 DNA is TGTGCCGGTTTAGCGGGATTATCGACGAATGAGCAGTTCTTC. The encoded protein is CAGLAGLSTNEQFF. The full variable domain, in which reference TRBV2 and TRBJ2-1 provide the parts outside the CDR3, is EPEVTQTPSHQVTQMGQEVILRCVPISNHLYFYWYRQILGQKVEFLVSFYNNEISEKSEIFDDQFSVERPDGSNFTLKIRSTKLEDSAMYFCAGLAGLSTNEQFFGPGTRLTVL.

The chain joins TRBV20-1 to TRBJ1-1, with no clear D. The CDR3 length is 14 residues. Per the germline V gene, CDR1 is DFQATT and CDR2 is SNEGSKA (reference sequence). V was trimmed by 0 bases and J by 4 bases, leaving 12 bases between them. This chain's CDR3 is CSARDAESSTEAFF. The CDR3 nucleotides read TGCAGTGCTAGAGATGCCGAGTCAAGCACTGAAGCTTTCTTT.

The chain joins TRBV25-1 to TRBJ2-5; no reliable D call. This CDR3 comprises 12 residues. Trimming left V 2 bases short and J 3 bases short, with 4 bases between. Germline V lookup: CDR1 MGHDK, CDR2 SYGVNS. The CDR3 DNA reads as TGTGCCAGCAGTGAAGGGGAAGAGACCCAGTACTTC. It codes for CASSEGEETQYF.

The chain employs TRBV12-5 and TRBJ1-1; D is perhaps TRBD1 (5 bases). The CDR3 runs 15 residues. Germline V CDR1 and CDR2: LGHNT, FRNRAP. V lost 1 base and J 2 bases, leaving 11 bases between the germline ends. CDR3: CASGLGGTLNTEAFF. DNA for the CDR3: TGTGCTAGTGGTTTGGGTGGGACCCTTAACACTGAAGCTTTCTTT.

The chain combines TRBV6-4 with TRBJ2-3; 10 nucleotides match TRBD2. The J segment lost 2 bases and the V segment lost 2 bases, leaving 1 base of the junction unmatched. CDR3 size: 15 residues. Germline values: CDR1 MRHNA, CDR2 SNTAGT. The chain's CDR3 is CASSDSGGATDTQYF. The CDR3 nucleotides are TGTGCCAGCAGTGACAGCGGGGGGGCCACAGATACGCAGTATTTT.

This clonotype has a single count. J is TRBJ2-5 and V is TRBV6-1; 13 positions agree with TRBD2. Germline CDR1 reads MNHNS; CDR2 reads SASEGT. The CDR3 is 15 amino acids. The junction had 1 base not matched to a gene; V was cut back by 4 bases and J by 2 bases. The CDR3 DNA reads TGTGCCAGCAGTGCGACTAGCGGGGGGCAAGAGACCCAGTACTTC. Its protein is CASSATSGGQETQYF.

V is TRBV12-3 or TRBV12-4 and J is TRBJ1-5; no firm D call. The V end was cut by 0 bases, the J end by 2 bases, with 8 bases between. The CDR3 extends over 15 amino acids. CDR3 bases: TGTGCCAGCAGTTTAGCGCTAAGCCGCAATCAGCCCCAGCATTTT. This codes for CASSLALSRNQPQHF.

The chain joins TRBV13 to TRBJ2-1; no clear D. V was trimmed by 5 bases and J by 4 bases, leaving 12 bases between them. CDR3 length equals 14 residues. Germline V gives CDR1 PRHDT, CDR2 FYEKMQ (reference sequence). CDR3 sequence: CASSQDGPYNEQFF. As DNA, the CDR3 is TGTGCCAGCAGCCAAGACGGACCATACAATGAGCAGTTCTTC.

Only one count was recorded for this clonotype. The genes are TRBV7-9 and TRBJ2-7; maybe TRBD1 (6 bases). This CDR3 is built from 13 residues. V shed 5 bases and J shed 2 bases, with 10 bases lying between them. Germline loops: CDR1 SEHNR, CDR2 FQNEAQ (reference sequence). The CDR3 sequence: CASSVGGAYEQYF. CDR3 DNA sequence: TGTGCCAGCAGCGTAGGGGGTGCCTACGAGCAGTACTTC.